Presented here are 4 T cell receptor beta chains from one specimen sequenced in a study of technical replicates of blood from a few donors. Some clones are missing from TCRdb's copy, which holds only in-frame ones; the method was immunoSEQ multiplex PCR. The sample contains some 68,000 clones, more than 90% of which appear only once. The sample consisted of T cells isolated from PBMCs. Receptor source: a human donor in good health.

The chain couples TRBV6-5 to TRBJ2-3, with 11 bases lining up with TRBD2. CDR3 length: 15 residues. J was trimmed by 5 bases and V by 2 bases; bases with no gene match: 3. Germline V gene data show CDR1 as MNHEY and CDR2 as SVGAGI. CDR3 bases: TGTGCCAGCAGTTACGATCTAGCGGGAGGAGATACGCAGTATTTT. It is translated as CASSYDLAGGDTQYF.

The chain joins TRBV5-1 to TRBJ1-1, with 9 bases aligning to TRBD1. Germline-derived CDR1 and CDR2 are SGHRS and YFSETQ. After removal of 4 bases from V and 11 bases from J, the junction contained 9 bases not matched to a gene. This CDR3 is built from 13 residues. The CDR3 DNA sequence: TGCGCCAGCAGCCAGCGGACAGGGGACGCGGCTTTCTTT. This sequence encodes CASSQRTGDAAFF. The whole variable domain, filled in from reference TRBV5-1 and TRBJ1-1, reads KAGVTQTPRYLIKTRGQQVTLSCSPISGHRSVSWYQQTPGQGLQFLFEYFSETQRNKGNFPGRFSGRQFSNSRSEMNVSTLELGDSALYLCASSQRTGDAAFFGQGTRLTVV.

J is TRBJ2-1 and V is TRBV6-5, with D possibly matching TRBD2 (6 bases). The CDR3 runs 11 residues. The V gene's germline CDR1 is MNHEY and CDR2 SVGAGI. Trimming removed 4 bases from V and 12 bases from J, with 10 bases in between. CDR3 sequence reads: CASSWGLAQFF. The CDR3 DNA is TGTGCCAGCAGTTGGGGACTTGCGCAGTTCTTC.

V usage is TRBV28 and J usage is TRBJ2-2, with 7 positions matching TRBD1. V was clipped by 4 bases and J by 0 bases; unmatched bases: 5. CDR1 and CDR2 from the germline V gene are MDHEN and SYDVKM. CDR3 length: 16 amino acids. CDR3: CASSSSTGTNTGELFF. CDR3 DNA sequence: TGTGCCAGCAGTTCCTCGACAGGGACGAACACCGGGGAGCTGTTTTTT.